Below are 32 T cell receptor beta chains sequenced from a single sample in a study of blood T cell repertoires in COVID-19. Clones were sequenced by immunoSEQ multiplex PCR, and TCRdb holds only the in-frame ones, with some missing. The sample consists of tens of thousands of clones, roughly four fifths of them appearing once. The sequenced material came from peripheral blood. The receptor set was obtained from an older woman with acute or convalescent COVID-19.

The chain recombines TRBV20-1 with TRBJ2-2; 7 bases agree with TRBD1. The germline V gene has CDR1 DFQATT and CDR2 SNEGSKA (reference sequence). This CDR3 spans 14 amino acids. V dropped 3 bases and J dropped 8; count of bases not matched to a gene: 9. CDR3 sequence: CSASEGGRTGELFF. The CDR3 nucleotides are TGCAGTGCTAGTGAAGGGGGCAGAACAGGGGAGCTGTTTTTT.

This clone was seen only once. The chain links TRBV6-5 to TRBJ2-6, with 8 bases lining up with TRBD1. V lost 7 bases to trimming and J lost 4 bases; unmatched junction nucleotides: 6. The CDR3 loop spans 15 amino acids. Germline loops: CDR1 MNHEY, CDR2 SVGAGI. CDR3 DNA: TGTGCCAGCAACCCGACAGGGGCAGGGGCCAACGTCCTGACTTTC. Translating gives CASNPTGAGANVLTF.

This rearrangement joins TRBV24-1 to TRBJ1-5; a weak D match, TRBD1 (6 bases). This CDR3 comprises 15 residues. V dropped 3 bases and J dropped 3 bases, with 11 bases sitting between them. Germline values: CDR1 KGHDR, CDR2 SFDVKD. For the CDR3, the DNA is TGTGCCACCAGTGATCGTCGACAGGACAATCAGCCCCAGCATTTT. Its protein product is CATSDRRQDNQPQHF.

The chain combines TRBV12-3 or TRBV12-4 with TRBJ2-7, with 8 bases that match TRBD1. The CDR3 has 13 residues. V trimming: 6 bases; J trimming: 6 bases; junction bases outside the gene matches: 7. This CDR3 is CASSRGQELEQYF. The CDR3 DNA follows: TGTGCCAGCAGCCGGGGACAGGAGCTCGAGCAGTACTTC.

The J gene is TRBJ1-2, the V gene TRBV6-6; tentative D call: TRBD1 (5 bases). V was clipped by 4 bases and J by 0 bases, with 9 bases between them. The germline CDR1 and CDR2 sequences are MNHNY and SVGAGI (reference sequence). The CDR3 sequence is 14 residues long. CDR3 sequence (DNA): TGTGCCAGCAGTTCCGAGACAGCTAACTATGGCTACACCTTC. Translated, it gives CASSSETANYGYTF.

This rearrangement joins TRBV7-6 to TRBJ2-6, with TRBD1 as a possible D gene (5 bases). The germline V gene has CDR1 SGHVS and CDR2 FNYEAQ. Deletions cut 1 base from V and 0 bases from J, with 10 bases between. This CDR3 contains 17 residues. The CDR3 DNA follows: TGTGCCAGCAGCTTAGTTACAGGTTCCTCTGGGGCCAACGTCCTGACTTTC. Translation gives CASSLVTGSSGANVLTF.

The rearrangement uses TRBV6-5 and TRBJ1-6; no clear D. Germline CDR1 is MNHEY and CDR2 is SVGAGI. V was trimmed by 4 bases and J by 8 bases, leaving 15 bases between them. The CDR3 is made up of 15 amino acids. The CDR3 here is CASSWSGDLDSPLHF. The CDR3 DNA is TGTGCCAGCAGTTGGTCGGGTGACCTTGATTCACCCCTCCACTTT.

This clone was observed a few times. This chain joins TRBV5-6 and TRBJ1-1; tentative D call: TRBD1 (5 bases). Germline loops: CDR1 SGHDT, CDR2 YYEEEE. The CDR3 loop spans 12 amino acids. Between the trimmed V and J ends, which lost 1 base and 13 bases, there was a span of 14 bases. CDR3 sequence (DNA): TGTGCCAGCAGCTTGACCCCAGGACACGTTTTCTTT. Amino acids: CASSLTPGHVFF.

DNA for the CDR3: TGCAGCGTTAGATTTAGGAACACTGAAGCTTTCTTT. Translation gives CSVRFRNTEAFF. The chain has TRBV29-1 and TRBJ1-1; D is undetermined. There are 12 residues in the CDR3. Germline values: CDR1 SQVTM, CDR2 ANQGSEA. Trimming cost V 5 bases and J 1 base, with 8 bases left between them.

The chain has TRBV21-1 and TRBJ1-1; the DNA was not used to check the table's D call, TRBD1. TRBV21-1 is given as a pseudogene. This CDR3 is 16 amino acids long. In nucleotides, the CDR3 is TGTGCCAACCTGGACAGGGGGCGAGGGGTGAACACTGAAGCTTTCTTT. This codes for CANLDRGRGVNTEAFF.

The chain links TRBV5-1 to TRBJ1-3, with a weak D call TRBD1 (5 bases). The V and J ends lost 1 base and 0 bases respectively, with 11 bases between them. Germline CDR1 SGHRS, CDR2 YFSETQ. This CDR3 contains 16 residues. CDR3 in amino acids: CASSLIGGVSGNTIYF. CDR3 nucleotide sequence: TGCGCCAGCAGCTTGATCGGGGGAGTCTCTGGAAACACCATATATTTT.

As to this clone: The same CDR3 also results from other DNA sequences found in this sample. The V and J genes are TRBV6-5 and TRBJ1-1; TRBD1 agrees at 7 bases. Trimming removed 0 bases from V and 5 bases from J; junction bases left unmatched: 6. This CDR3 is built from 15 residues. The germline CDR1 and CDR2 sequences are MNHEY and SVGAGI. Written as DNA, the CDR3 is TGTGCCAGCAGTTACTCTACAGGGGTGGGAACTGAAGCTTTCTTT. The encoded protein is CASSYSTGVGTEAFF.

V is TRBV6-5 and J is TRBJ2-7, with 9 bases identical to TRBD1. The J segment lost 4 bases and the V segment lost 2 bases, leaving 3 bases of the junction unmatched. Germline V gene sequence: CDR1 MNHEY, CDR2 SVGAGI. The CDR3 contains 14 residues. CDR3 coding DNA: TGTGCCAGCAGTTACACAGGGGGCCGGTACGAGCAGTACTTC. Its protein product is CASSYTGGRYEQYF.

The rearrangement links TRBV3-1 (or the pseudogene TRBV3-2) to TRBJ1-4, with 7 bases identical to TRBD1. The CDR3 loop spans 15 amino acids. V trimming: 0 bases; J trimming: 6 bases; junction bases outside the gene matches: 4. The V gene's germline CDR1 is LGHDT and CDR2 YNNKEL (reference sequence). CDR3: CASSQETGVYEKLFF. CDR3 DNA sequence: TGTGCCAGCAGCCAAGAAACAGGGGTTTATGAAAAACTGTTTTTT.

V usage is TRBV19 and J usage is TRBJ2-7; D is uncertain. This CDR3 has 16 amino acids. The germline gives CDR1 LNHDA, CDR2 SQIVND (reference sequence). V was clipped by 4 bases and J by 0 bases, with 16 bases between them. The CDR3 DNA reads as TGTGCCAGTAGTAGGTCCGCGTCAAGATCCTCCTACGAGCAGTACTTC. Protein sequence: CASSRSASRSSYEQYF.

The chain has TRBV19 and TRBJ2-7, with TRBD2 matching 8 bases. The V gene end was trimmed by 6 bases and the J gene end by 5 bases; junction bases not matched to a gene: 9. From germline, CDR1 is LNHDA and CDR2 SQIVND (reference sequence). The CDR3 runs 14 residues. CDR3 protein: CASSPTGLADEQYF. DNA of the CDR3: TGTGCCAGTAGCCCAACCGGACTAGCCGACGAGCAGTACTTC.

This rearrangement joins TRBV7-8 to TRBJ1-1, with TRBD1 matching over 10 bases. The V gene end was trimmed by 5 bases and the J gene end by 1 base; junction bases not matched to a gene: 7. The CDR3 has 16 amino acids. CDR1 SGHVS and CDR2 FQNEAQ come from the germline V gene. DNA for the CDR3: TGTGCCAGCAGCCTCAGACAGGGGGCTTCGAACACTGAAGCTTTCTTT. It is translated as CASSLRQGASNTEAFF.

This chain uses TRBV3-1 (or the pseudogene TRBV3-2) with TRBJ1-2, with D unresolved. The CDR3 sequence is 13 residues long. V was trimmed by 3 bases and J by 5 bases, leaving 10 bases between them. CDR1 is LGHDT, CDR2 YNNKEL, per germline (reference sequence). CDR3 bases: TGTGCCAGCAGCCAGGGTCCGGGTTATGGCTACACCTTC. Protein sequence: CASSQGPGYGYTF.

The CDR3 region has the DNA TGCGCCAGCAGCTCGACTAGCGCAAGCGATGAGCAGTTCTTC. It yields the protein CASSSTSASDEQFF. The V call is TRBV5-1, the J call TRBJ2-1, with TRBD2 matching over 8 bases. Germline CDR1 SGHRS, CDR2 YFSETQ. The CDR3 extends over 14 amino acids. The J segment lost 8 bases and the V segment lost 3 bases, leaving 7 bases of the junction unmatched.

Concerning this clone: The sample has other DNA sequences that encode this CDR3 too. V gene TRBV5-1 combines with J gene TRBJ2-3; 9 positions agree with TRBD1. CDR1 SGHRS and CDR2 YFSETQ come from the germline V gene. This CDR3 comprises 14 residues. Trimming took 3 bases from V and 3 from J; bases not matched to a gene: 2. CDR3 sequence (DNA): TGCGCCAGCAGCTCCGGACAGGGGACAGATACGCAGTATTTT. It encodes CASSSGQGTDTQYF.

The rearrangement uses TRBV3-1 (or the pseudogene TRBV3-2) and TRBJ1-1; D is possibly TRBD1 (6 bases). The CDR3 contains 13 residues. Germline loops: CDR1 LGHDT, CDR2 YNNKEL (reference sequence). V lost 4 bases and J lost 1, with 7 bases in between. Here the CDR3 reads CASSPTGNTEAFF. As DNA, the CDR3 is TGTGCCAGCAGCCCGACAGGGAACACTGAAGCTTTCTTT.

The gene calls are TRBV19 and TRBJ1-4, with TRBD1 matching 7 bases. With V trimmed by 9 bases and J by 5 bases, 9 bases remained unmatched. This CDR3 spans 14 amino acids. CDR1 and CDR2 from the germline V gene are LNHDA and SQIVND (reference sequence). The CDR3 sequence is CASSSTGTNEKLFF. The CDR3 DNA follows: TGTGCCAGCTCGTCGACAGGGACAAATGAAAAACTGTTTTTT.

The chain couples TRBV29-1 to TRBJ1-1; weak D call: TRBD1 (6 bases). V was trimmed by 3 bases and J by 0 bases, leaving 11 bases between them. Germline CDR1 reads SQVTM; CDR2 reads ANQGSEA. CDR3 length equals 14 residues. Here the CDR3 reads CSVDATGLNTEAFF. DNA for the CDR3: TGCAGCGTTGACGCGACAGGTCTGAACACTGAAGCTTTCTTT.

Worth noting for this clone: Relative to the germline gene, one junction end is altered; a read error may explain this. V usage is TRBV12-3 or TRBV12-4 and J usage is TRBJ1-2; TRBD1 might be the D (5 bases). The CDR3 totals 13 residues. Here the CDR3 DNA reads TGTGCCAACAGTACCCAGGGTCAATATGGCTACACCTTC. This encodes CANSTQGQYGYTF.

V gene TRBV10-1 combines with J gene TRBJ1-1; TRBD1 agrees at 7 bases. V shed 2 bases and J 13 bases; nucleotides not matched to a gene: 10. The CDR3 is 13 amino acids. Germline V gene data show CDR1 as WNHNN and CDR2 as SYGVQD (reference sequence). The CDR3 bases are TGCGCCAGCAGTGAGCTCAGGGGGTCGAGTCTTTTCTTT. This encodes CASSELRGSSLFF.

The chain has TRBV14 and TRBJ1-3; TRBD1 might be the D (6 bases). The germline V gene has CDR1 SGHDN and CDR2 FVKESK. The CDR3 is made up of 16 amino acids. V was pared by 1 base and J by 0 bases, with 10 bases between. The CDR3 region is CASSQGQGISGNTIYF. In DNA, the CDR3 is TGTGCCAGCAGCCAAGGGCAGGGGATCTCTGGAAACACCATATATTTT. Complete variable domain (other parts from reference TRBV14 and TRBJ1-3): EAGVTQFPSHSVIEKGQTVTLRCDPISGHDNLYWYRRVMGKEIKFLLHFVKESKQDESGMPNNRFLAERTGGTYSTLKVQPAELEDSGVYFCASSQGQGISGNTIYFGEGSWLTVV.

The rearrangement joins TRBV5-4 to TRBJ1-1; 9 nucleotides align to TRBD1. The J segment lost 5 bases and the V segment lost 3 bases, leaving 17 bases of the junction unmatched. The CDR3 extends over 18 amino acids. Germline CDR1 is SGHNT and CDR2 is YYREEE (reference sequence). The CDR3 here is CASSWGQGGILRGTEAFF. The CDR3 region has the DNA TGTGCCAGCAGCTGGGGACAGGGAGGGATTCTCAGGGGGACTGAAGCTTTCTTT. The full variable domain, rest sourced from reference TRBV5-4 and TRBJ1-1, is ETGVTQSPTHLIKTRGQQVTLRCSSQSGHNTVSWYQQALGQGPQFIFQYYREEENGRGNFPPRFSGLQFPNYSSELNVNALELDDSALYLCASSWGQGGILRGTEAFFGQGTRLTVV.

With respect to this clone: Germline and junction disagree at one end, which may indicate a read error. The V gene is TRBV3-1 (or the pseudogene TRBV3-2), the J gene TRBJ2-7; TRBD1 is a possible D gene (6 bases). Germline CDR1 and CDR2: LGHDT and YNNKEL (reference sequence). This CDR3 spans 14 amino acids. CDR3 amino acids: CAGSLQGSSYEQYF. The CDR3 DNA reads TGTGCCGGCAGCCTACAGGGAAGCTCCTACGAGCAGTACTTC.

The rearrangement joins TRBV19 to TRBJ1-4; D gene unclear. The CDR3 covers 15 residues. Germline-derived CDR1 and CDR2 are LNHDA and SQIVND (reference sequence). Trimming left V 5 bases short and J 0 bases short, with 10 bases between. CDR3 residues: CASSGGLSTNEKLFF. As DNA, the CDR3 is TGTGCCAGTAGTGGTGGACTGTCAACTAATGAAAAACTGTTTTTT. Variable domain in full (rest from reference TRBV19 and TRBJ1-4): DGGITQSPKYLFRKEGQNVTLSCEQNLNHDAMYWYRQDPGQGLRLIYYSQIVNDFQKGDIAEGYSVSREKKESFPLTVTSAQKNPTAFYLCASSGGLSTNEKLFFGSGTQLSVL.

The rearrangement links TRBV3-1 (or the pseudogene TRBV3-2) to TRBJ1-2; D possibly corresponds to TRBD1 (6 bases). The CDR3 runs to 12 residues. Germline-derived CDR1 and CDR2 are LGHDT and YNNKEL (reference sequence). V was clipped by 2 bases and J by 7 bases, with 8 bases between them. CDR3 coding DNA: TGTGCCAGCAGCCAACCAGGGGTTGGCTACACCTTC. This sequence encodes CASSQPGVGYTF.

The chain has TRBV6-1 and TRBJ1-4, with D possibly TRBD1 on 5 matching bases. Trimming left V 3 bases short and J 2 bases short, with 16 bases between. Germline V gene lookup returns CDR1 MNHNS and CDR2 SASEGT. The CDR3 covers 17 residues. The CDR3 loop is CASSDAGPGLTNEKLFF. Written as DNA, the CDR3 is TGTGCCAGCAGTGATGCAGGGCCCGGGCTCACTAATGAAAAACTGTTTTTT.

This clone has a handful of counts. The chain carries TRBV7-3 and TRBJ1-3; 9 bases are a match to TRBD1. CDR3 length: 16 amino acids. With V trimmed by 4 bases and J by 4 bases, 8 bases remained unmatched. Germline CDR1 and CDR2: SGHTA and FQGTGA. The CDR3 DNA is TGTGCCAGCAGCTCCTTCCCGGGACAGGGAGGAAACACCATATATTTT. Its translation is CASSSFPGQGGNTIYF.